The sample holds one count of the clone carrying this T cell receptor (beta chain). The sample comes from a study of identical twins. TCRdb passed the 5' RACE reads through MiXCR, listing each CDR3 protein once. The sample lists about 100,000 distinct CDR3 sequences; just under 6% were seen once. V shed 6 bases and J shed 4 bases, with 12 bases lying between them. CDR1 LNHDA and CDR2 SQIVND come from the germline V gene (reference sequence). The CDR3 consists of 14 residues. Specimen: memory T cells sorted from blood. This TCR was sampled from a woman between 45 and 65 years old in good health. The rearrangement uses TRBV19 and TRBJ2-2; no firm D call. CDR3 loop: CASSLGRPTGELFF. The DNA of the CDR3 is TGTGCCAGTAGCCTGGGCAGACCCACCGGGGAGCTGTTTTTT.